This T cell receptor (beta chain) was sequenced for a study of T cells in localized non-small cell lung cancer. Regarding the study as a whole: There were a median roughly 60 of the top 100 tumor clones appearing in adjacent lung.

This CDR3 has 17 residues. Germline V gives CDR1 MNHEY, CDR2 SMNVEV (reference sequence). The junction had 7 bases not matched to a gene; V was cut back by 3 bases and J by 5 bases. Measured with immunoSEQ multiplex PCR; TCRdb has only the in-frame clones, and not every one. The data show 9,400 or so clones, roughly 86% seen once. A remark on this clone: The antigen is undetermined.

The sample was peripheral blood, taken before any cancer treatment. The sequence was collected from a female donor over 55 with stage II squamous cell lung carcinoma. V is TRBV27 and J is TRBJ2-3, with 14 bases identical to TRBD2. The CDR3 region is CASSFRTSGGIQDTQYF. The CDR3 DNA sequence: TGTGCCAGCAGTTTCCGGACTAGCGGGGGGATTCAAGATACGCAGTATTTT.